Following are 13 T cell receptor beta chains from one sample sequenced in a study of T cell responses to AZD1222 COVID-19 vaccine. This table comes from immunoSEQ multiplex PCR, and its TCRdb copy is limited to in-frame clones, with some not included. The sample consists of 110,000 to 150,000 clones, more than 85% of them appearing once. This specimen consisted of peripheral blood, obtained after recovery from COVID-19. These receptors came from an adult who had recovered from COVID-19.

The CDR3 sequence: CASSLGTGSSYEQYF. In nucleotides, the CDR3 is TGTGCCAGCAGCTTAGGGACAGGGAGCTCCTACGAGCAGTACTTC. The chain is built from TRBV7-6 and TRBJ2-7; 8 bases map to TRBD1. The CDR3 runs 15 residues. V dropped 1 base and J dropped 0; count of bases not matched to a gene: 2. Germline loops: CDR1 SGHVS, CDR2 FNYEAQ. The full variable domain, completed using reference TRBV7-6 and TRBJ2-7, is GAGVSQSPRYKVTKRGQDVALRCDPISGHVSLYWYRQALGQGPEFLTYFNYEAQQDKSGLPNDRFSAERPEGSISTLTIQRTEQRDSAMYRCASSLGTGSSYEQYFGPGTRLTVT.

The V gene is TRBV7-6, the J gene TRBJ1-5; no clear D. The germline V gene has CDR1 SGHVS and CDR2 FNYEAQ. The CDR3 covers 13 residues. V was trimmed by 3 bases and J by 4 bases, leaving 7 bases between them. The CDR3 here is CASSLAPNQPQHF. The CDR3 DNA reads as TGTGCCAGCAGCTTGGCGCCTAATCAGCCCCAGCATTTT.

This clone was counted once. The rearrangement joins TRBV19 to TRBJ2-1, with D unclear. The V gene lost 3 bases and the J gene lost 10 bases, with 10 bases spanning the gap. The germline V gene encodes CDR1 LNHDA and CDR2 SQIVND (reference sequence). The CDR3 extends over 12 amino acids. The CDR3 region is CASSIVEAEQFF. For the CDR3, the DNA is TGTGCCAGTAGTATTGTAGAGGCGGAGCAGTTCTTC.

The V call is TRBV2, the J call TRBJ1-1; possible D gene TRBD1, 5 bases. CDR3 length: 15 amino acids. V gave up 2 bases and J gave up 5 bases, with 15 bases separating them. In germline, CDR1 is SNHLY, CDR2 FYNNEI. The CDR3 loop reads CASSERAGGETEAFF. As DNA, the CDR3 is TGTGCCAGCAGTGAAAGGGCCGGGGGGGAGACTGAAGCTTTCTTT.

The rearrangement joins TRBV12-3 or TRBV12-4 to TRBJ1-5; no firm D call. V gave up 7 bases and J gave up 7 bases, with 14 bases separating them. There are 13 residues in the CDR3. CDR3 residues: CASTREEFQPQHF. Here the CDR3 DNA reads TGTGCCAGCACCCGAGAGGAGTTCCAGCCCCAGCATTTT.

Only one count was recorded for this clone. The rearrangement joins TRBV3-1 (or the pseudogene TRBV3-2) to TRBJ2-2, with a weak D call TRBD2 (6 bases). The CDR3 is 15 amino acids. The germline CDR1 and CDR2 sequences are LGHDT and YNNKEL (reference sequence). The ends were cut back, 3 bases at V and 0 bases at J, with 8 bases in the middle. CDR3 DNA sequence: TGTGCCAGCAGCCATTGGACTACGAACACCGGGGAGCTGTTTTTT. Encoded protein: CASSHWTTNTGELFF.

The chain employs TRBV10-1 and TRBJ1-2, with D tentatively TRBD1 (5 bases). Germline V gene lookup returns CDR1 WNHNN and CDR2 SYGVQD (reference sequence). The germline V and J ends were trimmed by 3 bases and 4 bases, with 9 bases remaining between them. The CDR3 covers 13 residues. In nucleotides, the CDR3 is TGCGCCAGCAGTGATGCCAGGGCCTATGGCTACACCTTC. As protein: CASSDARAYGYTF.

This chain joins TRBV6-2 or TRBV6-3 and TRBJ2-1, with D perhaps matching TRBD2 (5 bases). Looked up from germline, CDR1 is MNHEY and CDR2 is SVGEGT. This CDR3 comprises 17 residues. With 2 bases removed from V and 8 bases from J, the gap between germline ends came to 22 bases. CDR3 loop: CASSYLDRLEGQDEQFF. The CDR3 DNA reads as TGTGCCAGCAGTTACCTAGACCGCCTAGAGGGTCAGGATGAGCAGTTCTTC.

The J gene is TRBJ1-2, the V gene TRBV7-9; D is ambiguous. The V gene's germline CDR1 is SEHNR and CDR2 FQNEAQ (reference sequence). This CDR3 region has 16 residues. Trimming took 1 base from V and 2 from J, leaving 14 bases between them. CDR3 sequence: CASSLGSAVGNYGYTF. The DNA of the CDR3 is TGTGCCAGCAGCTTAGGGTCGGCAGTCGGAAACTATGGCTACACCTTC.

The V and J genes are TRBV4-1 and TRBJ2-1, with a tentative D call TRBD2 (5 bases). The CDR3 spans 16 residues. Germline lookup yields CDR1 MGHRA and CDR2 YSYEKL. V lost 3 bases and J lost 8, with 20 bases in between. CDR3 residues: CASSQGLSGGLHEQFF. Written as DNA, the CDR3 is TGCGCCAGCAGCCAGGGCCTTTCTGGAGGTCTTCATGAGCAGTTCTTC.

The chain combines TRBV3-1 (or the pseudogene TRBV3-2) with TRBJ2-7; D is perhaps TRBD2 (5 bases). The CDR3 runs 13 residues. CDR1 and CDR2 (germline): LGHDT, YNNKEL (reference sequence). The ends were cut back, 2 bases at V and 4 bases at J, with 9 bases in the middle. The CDR3 region is CASSQRLAYEQYF. CDR3 nucleotide sequence: TGTGCCAGCAGCCAACGGCTAGCATACGAGCAGTACTTC.

The chain employs TRBV28 and TRBJ1-5, with 8 bases that match TRBD1. Germline V gene sequence: CDR1 MDHEN, CDR2 SYDVKM. The CDR3 has 16 residues. V trimming: 2 bases; J trimming: 1 base; junction bases outside the gene matches: 4. Written as DNA, the CDR3 is TGTGCCAGCAGTTTACCTCGGACAGGGAGCAATCAGCCCCAGCATTTT. Translating it yields CASSLPRTGSNQPQHF.

The chain joins TRBV2 to TRBJ1-3; 7 bases align to TRBD1. The CDR3 runs 16 residues. Germline lookup yields CDR1 SNHLY and CDR2 FYNNEI. Trimming removed 6 bases from V and 1 base from J; junction bases left unmatched: 9. The DNA of the CDR3 is TGTGCCAGCAGCAAGGGACAGCCTGTTTCTGGAAACACCATATATTTT. It translates to CASSKGQPVSGNTIYF.